The TCR beta chain described here comes from a study of cytomegalovirus exposure and HLA in healthy donors. The PCR used 60 Vbeta and 13 Jbeta primers. Sequencing was performed with immunoSEQ multiplex PCR; in TCRdb, only in-frame clones are kept and a portion is missing. The profile shows about 180,000 clones, roughly 78% of them singletons. Unmatched junction bases numbered 10, after V lost 10 bases and J lost 4 bases. CDR1 is MNHNS and CDR2 is SASEGT in the germline V gene. CDR3 length: 14 residues. Note on this clone: The antigen is unknown.

Study-level points and caveats: Analyses of presence and absence presupposed an approximately uniform sequencing depth across donors. A later analysis found that most CMV-associated TCR beta chains appeared HLA-restricted.

The chain uses TRBV6-1 and TRBJ2-1; 7 positions match TRBD1. The source of this sequence is a woman in her forties or fifties in good health and CMV-seropositive. The sequenced sample consisted of PBMCs. CDR3 nucleotides: TGTGCCAACCAGCCGGGACAGAGTTACAATGAGCAGTTCTTC. It translates to CANQPGQSYNEQFF.